The clone carrying this TCR beta chain was seen only a few times. Its target is not known. Trimming removed 4 bases from V and 1 base from J, with 8 bases in between. The V gene's germline CDR1 is SGHRS and CDR2 YFSETQ. This CDR3 comprises 13 residues. TCRdb reanalysed the RT-PCR reads using MiXCR and keeps one entry per CDR3 protein. Of around 520,000 distinct CDR3 sequences in the sample, less than 30% were seen once. These data come from a study of response to subunit inactivated influenza vaccine. Findings and caveats of the study: Seasonal influenza vaccination, on each occasion, was suggested by the authors to recruit few new T cells.

The rearrangement joins TRBV5-1 to TRBJ1-2; a possible D gene is TRBD1 (5 bases). The sequence derives from a man between 45 and 60 years old who received an inactivated influenza vaccine. The source material was CD4+ T cells sorted from PBMCs, sampled roughly 5 days after vaccination. CDR3 protein: CASSPGDNYGYTF. The CDR3 nucleotides read TGCGCCAGCAGCCCGGGGGATAACTATGGCTACACCTTC.